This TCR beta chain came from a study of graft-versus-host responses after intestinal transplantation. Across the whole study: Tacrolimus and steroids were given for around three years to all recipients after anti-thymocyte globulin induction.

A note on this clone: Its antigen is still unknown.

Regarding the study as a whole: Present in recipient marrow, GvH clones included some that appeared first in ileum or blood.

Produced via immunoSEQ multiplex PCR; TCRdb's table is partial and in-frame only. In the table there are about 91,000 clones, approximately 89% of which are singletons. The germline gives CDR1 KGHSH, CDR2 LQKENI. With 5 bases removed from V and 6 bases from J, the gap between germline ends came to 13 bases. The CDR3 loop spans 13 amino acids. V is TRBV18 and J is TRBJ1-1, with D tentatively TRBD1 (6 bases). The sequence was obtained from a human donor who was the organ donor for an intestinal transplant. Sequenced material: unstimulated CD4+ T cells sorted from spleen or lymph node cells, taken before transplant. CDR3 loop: CASSSDSFSEAFF. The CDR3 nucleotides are TGTGCCAGCTCATCGGACAGTTTCTCTGAAGCTTTCTTT.